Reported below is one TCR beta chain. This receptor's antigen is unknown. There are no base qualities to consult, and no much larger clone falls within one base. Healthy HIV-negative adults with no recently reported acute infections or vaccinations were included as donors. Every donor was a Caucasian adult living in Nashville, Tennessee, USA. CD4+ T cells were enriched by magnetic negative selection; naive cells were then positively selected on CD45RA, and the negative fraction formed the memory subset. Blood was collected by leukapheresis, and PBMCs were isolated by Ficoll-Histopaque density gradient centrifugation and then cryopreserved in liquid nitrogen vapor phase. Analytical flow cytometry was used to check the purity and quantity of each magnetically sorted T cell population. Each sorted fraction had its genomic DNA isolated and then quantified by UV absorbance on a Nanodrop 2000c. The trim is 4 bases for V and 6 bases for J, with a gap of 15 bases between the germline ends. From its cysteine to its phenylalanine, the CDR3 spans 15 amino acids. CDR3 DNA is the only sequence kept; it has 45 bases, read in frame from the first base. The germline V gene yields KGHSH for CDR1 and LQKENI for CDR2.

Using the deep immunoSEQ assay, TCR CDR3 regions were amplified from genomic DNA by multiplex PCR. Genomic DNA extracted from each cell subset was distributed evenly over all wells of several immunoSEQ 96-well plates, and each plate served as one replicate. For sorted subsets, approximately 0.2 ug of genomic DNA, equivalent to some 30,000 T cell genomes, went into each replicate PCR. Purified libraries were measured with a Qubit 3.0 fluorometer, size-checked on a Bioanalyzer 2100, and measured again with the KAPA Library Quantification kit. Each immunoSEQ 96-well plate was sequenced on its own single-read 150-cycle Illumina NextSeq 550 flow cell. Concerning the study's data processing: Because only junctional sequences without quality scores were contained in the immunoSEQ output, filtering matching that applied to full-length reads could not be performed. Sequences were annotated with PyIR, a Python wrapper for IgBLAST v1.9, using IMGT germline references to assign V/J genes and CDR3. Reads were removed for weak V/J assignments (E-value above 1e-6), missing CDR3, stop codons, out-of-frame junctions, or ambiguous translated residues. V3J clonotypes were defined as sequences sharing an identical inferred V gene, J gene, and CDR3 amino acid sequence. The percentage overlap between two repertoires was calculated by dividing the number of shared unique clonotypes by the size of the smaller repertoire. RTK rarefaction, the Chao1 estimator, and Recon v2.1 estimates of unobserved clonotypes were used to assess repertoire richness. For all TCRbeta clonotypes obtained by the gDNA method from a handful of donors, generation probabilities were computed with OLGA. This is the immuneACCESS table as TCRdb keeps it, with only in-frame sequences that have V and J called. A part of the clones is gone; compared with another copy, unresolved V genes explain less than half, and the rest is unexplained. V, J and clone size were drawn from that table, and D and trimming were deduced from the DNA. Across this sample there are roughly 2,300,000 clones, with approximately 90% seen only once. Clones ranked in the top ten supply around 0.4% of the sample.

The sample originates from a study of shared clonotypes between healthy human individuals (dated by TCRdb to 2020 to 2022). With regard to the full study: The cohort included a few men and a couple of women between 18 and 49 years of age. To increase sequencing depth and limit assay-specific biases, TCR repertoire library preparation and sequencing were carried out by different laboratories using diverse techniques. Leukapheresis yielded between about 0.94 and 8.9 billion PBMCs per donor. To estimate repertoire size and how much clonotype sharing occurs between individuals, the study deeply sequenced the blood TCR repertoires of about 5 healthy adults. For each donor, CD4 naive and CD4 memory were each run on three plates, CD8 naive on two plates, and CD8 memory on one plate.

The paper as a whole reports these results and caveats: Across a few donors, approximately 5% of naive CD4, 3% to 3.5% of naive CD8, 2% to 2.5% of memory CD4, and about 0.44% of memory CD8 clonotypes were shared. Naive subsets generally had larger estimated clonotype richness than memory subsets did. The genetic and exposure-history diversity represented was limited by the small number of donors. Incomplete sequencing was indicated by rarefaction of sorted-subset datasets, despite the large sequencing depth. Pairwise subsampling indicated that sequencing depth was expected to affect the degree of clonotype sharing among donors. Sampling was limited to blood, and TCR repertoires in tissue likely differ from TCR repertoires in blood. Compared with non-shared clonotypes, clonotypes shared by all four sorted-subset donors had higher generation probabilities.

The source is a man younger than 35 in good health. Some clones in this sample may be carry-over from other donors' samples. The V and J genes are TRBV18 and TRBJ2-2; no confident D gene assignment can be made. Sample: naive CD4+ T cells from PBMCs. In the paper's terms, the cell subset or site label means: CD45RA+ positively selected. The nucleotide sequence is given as TGTGCCAGCTCACTGACGATTTTAGAATCCGGGGAGCTGTTTTTT. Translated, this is CASSLTILESGELFF.